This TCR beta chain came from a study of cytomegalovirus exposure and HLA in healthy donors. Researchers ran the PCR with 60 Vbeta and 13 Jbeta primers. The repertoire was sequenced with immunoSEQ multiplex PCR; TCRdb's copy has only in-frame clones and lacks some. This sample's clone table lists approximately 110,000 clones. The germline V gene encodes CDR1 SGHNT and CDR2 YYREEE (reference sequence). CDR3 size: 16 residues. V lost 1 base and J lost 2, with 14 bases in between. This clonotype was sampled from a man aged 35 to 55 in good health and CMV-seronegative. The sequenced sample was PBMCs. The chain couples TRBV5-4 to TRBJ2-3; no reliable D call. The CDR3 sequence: CASSLPLPVNTDTQYF. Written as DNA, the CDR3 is TGTGCCAGCAGCTTGCCACTACCGGTAAACACAGATACGCAGTATTTT.